This passage covers 32 T cell receptor beta chains from one sample sequenced in a study of response to subunit inactivated influenza vaccine. TCRdb called the RT-PCR reads again in MiXCR, with one record for every CDR3 protein. The sample contains 500,000 to 650,000 distinct CDR3 sequences, about 7.6% of which appear only once. The material was PBMCs from blood, obtained less than 30 months after vaccination. The receptors were gathered from a man aged 45 to 70 who received an inactivated influenza vaccine.

At least ten counts were recorded for this clonotype. The J gene is TRBJ1-1, the V gene TRBV12-3 or TRBV12-4; the D is unclear. V lost 6 bases, J lost 6 bases, and 17 bases lay in between. This CDR3 has 14 residues. In DNA form, the CDR3 reads TGTGCCAGCAGCTCAAGGGTCATTAGCGCTGAAGCTTTCTTT. As protein: CASSSRVISAEAFF.

This clonotype appeared many times. This chain links TRBV6-2 or TRBV6-3 with TRBJ2-5; 8 nucleotides align to TRBD2. Germline CDR1 is MNHEY and CDR2 is SVGEGT. This CDR3 region has 14 residues. The V segment lost 0 bases and the J segment 4 bases; nucleotides outside the gene matches: 1. The CDR3 loop reads CASSYSREVETQYF. The CDR3, as DNA: TGTGCCAGCAGTTACTCGCGGGAGGTAGAGACCCAGTACTTC.

This clonotype was seen ten or more times. V usage is TRBV3-1 and J usage is TRBJ2-7; weak D call: TRBD2 (7 bases). V was pared by 5 bases and J by 2 bases, with 16 bases between. CDR3 length: 15 amino acids. Germline CDR1 reads LGHDT; CDR2 reads YNNKEL (reference sequence). The CDR3 spells CASSTWRGGTYEQYF. The DNA for the CDR3 is TGTGCCAGCAGCACCTGGAGGGGGGGCACCTACGAGCAGTACTTC.

This clonotype has ten or more counts. The chain uses TRBV7-2 and TRBJ2-7, with D possibly being TRBD1 (6 bases). The CDR3 is made up of 13 amino acids. The germline CDR1 and CDR2 sequences are SGHTA and FQGNSA. Trimming shortened V by 4 bases and J by 1 base, and 8 bases separated the two germline ends. The CDR3 region is CASSSGTSYEQYF. CDR3 nucleotides: TGTGCCAGCAGCTCAGGGACATCCTACGAGCAGTACTTC.

This clonotype showed up just a few times. The chain is built from TRBV6-2 or TRBV6-3 and TRBJ2-1; D is unclear. Germline V gives CDR1 MNHEY, CDR2 SVGEGT. The CDR3 spans 14 residues. Trimming cost V 7 bases and J 0 bases, with 10 bases left between them. As DNA, the CDR3 is TGTGCCAGCACTCGATTCAGCTCCTACAATGAGCAGTTCTTC. This encodes CASTRFSSYNEQFF.

In its sample, this clonotype was seen a few times. The CDR3 spells CASSGLAGGGADTQYF. CDR3 in DNA: TGCGCCAGCTCCGGTCTAGCGGGAGGTGGTGCAGATACGCAGTATTTT. V usage is TRBV5-1 and J usage is TRBJ2-3, with TRBD2 matching 11 bases. The CDR3 length is 16 residues. The V segment lost 7 bases and the J segment 4 bases; nucleotides outside the gene matches: 11. Germline V gene data show CDR1 as SGHRS and CDR2 as YFSETQ. The full variable domain, rest sourced from reference TRBV5-1 and TRBJ2-3, is KAGVTQTPRYLIKTRGQQVTLSCSPISGHRSVSWYQQTPGQGLQFLFEYFSETQRNKGNFPGRFSGRQFSNSRSEMNVSTLELGDSALYLCASSGLAGGGADTQYFGPGTRLTVL.

This clonotype was detected only a few times. This may stem from a read error, because a much larger clone lies one nucleotide away. This chain connects TRBV7-8 to TRBJ2-1; TRBD2 aligns across 9 bases. CDR1 is SGHVS and CDR2 is FQNEAQ in the germline V gene. The CDR3 has 14 residues. The chain's CDR3 is CAGSLLLAGYEQFF. Written as DNA, the CDR3 is TGTGCCGGCAGCTTACTTCTAGCGGGATATGAGCAGTTCTTC.

This clonotype was found a few times. The CDR3 spells CASSQSHTGGFFQQYF. The CDR3 DNA is TGTGCCAGCAGCCAAAGTCACACGGGAGGATTCTTTCAGCAGTACTTC. The V call is TRBV4-2, the J call TRBJ2-7, with TRBD2 matching 7 bases. Per germline, CDR1 LGHNA and CDR2 YNFKEQ. The CDR3 loop spans 16 amino acids. J was trimmed by 8 bases and V by 2 bases; bases with no gene match: 15.

This clonotype has ten or more counts. The J gene is TRBJ1-5, the V gene TRBV15; the match to TRBD1 covers 10 bases. Germline-derived CDR1 and CDR2 are LNHNV and YYDKDF (reference sequence). V dropped 5 bases and J dropped 2; count of bases not matched to a gene: 3. CDR3 length: 15 amino acids. The CDR3 protein is CATSLGTGGNQPQHF. The CDR3, as DNA: TGTGCCACCAGCTTAGGGACAGGGGGCAATCAGCCCCAGCATTTT.

The chain joins TRBV7-2 to TRBJ2-1, with TRBD2 identical over 14 bases. CDR3 length: 17 amino acids. V was clipped by 1 base and J by 7 bases; unmatched bases: 6. The V gene's germline CDR1 is SGHTA and CDR2 FQGNSA. The DNA for the CDR3 is TGTGCCAGCAGCTTAGGACTAGCGGGGGGGCCCCAGAATGAGCAGTTCTTC. Protein product: CASSLGLAGGPQNEQFF.

This clonotype was recorded at least ten times. This chain connects TRBV5-1 to TRBJ2-5; 9 positions match TRBD1. The J segment lost 1 base and the V segment lost 5 bases, leaving 6 bases of the junction unmatched. The CDR3 runs 15 residues. The germline V gene encodes CDR1 SGHRS and CDR2 YFSETQ. The CDR3 spells CASRLGQGLQETQYF. In DNA form, the CDR3 reads TGCGCCAGCAGACTCGGACAGGGGCTCCAAGAGACCCAGTACTTC.

The table lists this clonotype with a few counts. This chain joins TRBV5-1 and TRBJ2-2; no definite D call. Germline CDR1 SGHRS, CDR2 YFSETQ. The CDR3 runs 14 residues. V lost 2 bases and J 4 bases, leaving 9 bases between the germline ends. The CDR3 is CASSLNWGTGELFF. In DNA form, the CDR3 reads TGCGCCAGCAGCTTAAACTGGGGCACCGGGGAGCTGTTTTTT.

This clonotype was counted between two and nine times. The chain is built from TRBV5-1 and TRBJ2-2; D not certain. V lost 2 bases and J 5 bases, leaving 10 bases between the germline ends. Germline CDR1 SGHRS, CDR2 YFSETQ. There are 14 residues in the CDR3. The CDR3 loop is CASSFRPETGELFF. The CDR3 nucleotides read TGCGCCAGCAGCTTTCGACCTGAGACCGGGGAGCTGTTTTTT.

This clonotype has only a few counts. The V gene is TRBV29-1, the J gene TRBJ2-1; tentatively, D is TRBD1 (6 bases). The V end was cut by 7 bases, the J end by 2 bases, with 9 bases between. CDR1 SQVTM and CDR2 ANQGSEA come from the germline V gene. The CDR3 length is 12 residues. CDR3 nucleotides: TGCAGCGCCCGACAGGCCTACAATGAGCAGTTCTTC. It encodes CSARQAYNEQFF.

J is TRBJ2-1 and V is TRBV20-1; D might be TRBD2 (6 bases). CDR1 and CDR2 from the germline V gene are DFQATT and SNEGSKA (reference sequence). Deletions cut 5 bases from V and 3 bases from J, with 14 bases between. The CDR3 runs to 14 residues. CDR3: CSALRGTLYNEQFF. DNA of the CDR3: TGCAGTGCTCTACGGGGGACTCTCTACAATGAGCAGTTCTTC.

This clonotype was seen at least ten times. The chain carries TRBV7-2 and TRBJ2-7; D uncertain. The CDR3 runs 14 residues. Germline values: CDR1 SGHTA, CDR2 FQGNSA. V was trimmed by 1 base and J by 1 base, leaving 8 bases between them. CDR3 residues: CASSLVGTSYEQYF. CDR3 sequence (DNA): TGTGCCAGCAGCTTAGTGGGTACTTCCTACGAGCAGTACTTC.

This clonotype was seen many times. The chain couples TRBV5-4 to TRBJ2-7, with 10 bases lining up with TRBD2. The CDR3 extends over 14 amino acids. Germline CDR1 and CDR2: SGHNT and YYREEE (reference sequence). V gave up 2 bases and J gave up 10 bases; unmatched junction bases: 9. The CDR3 protein is CASSLSSGGGRQYF. In nucleotides, the CDR3 is TGTGCCAGCAGCTTATCAAGCGGGGGGGGAAGACAGTACTTC.

This clonotype was seen repeatedly, ten times or more. CDR3 loop: CSVEAGQEYEQYF. The CDR3 DNA reads TGCAGCGTTGAAGCAGGACAGGAGTACGAGCAGTACTTC. The V call is TRBV29-1, the J call TRBJ2-7, with TRBD1 matching 7 bases. V shed 1 base and J 4 bases; nucleotides not matched to a gene: 4. The CDR3 is made up of 13 amino acids. CDR1 is SQVTM and CDR2 is ANQGSEA in the germline V gene.

This sequence joins TRBV20-1 and TRBJ1-3; 7 nucleotides align to TRBD1. V trimming: 5 bases; J trimming: 3 bases; junction bases outside the gene matches: 4. The germline gives CDR1 DFQATT, CDR2 SNEGSKA (reference sequence). The CDR3 spans 13 residues. The CDR3 DNA is TGCAGTGCTGCGACAGGGAATGGAAACACCATATATTTT. Translating it yields CSAATGNGNTIYF.

This clonotype appeared many times. CDR3 region: CASSLASLTSTDTQYF. The CDR3 coding sequence is TGTGCCAGCAGCTTAGCTAGTCTAACTAGCACAGATACGCAGTATTTT. The chain uses TRBV7-2 and TRBJ2-3, with D unresolved. The germline CDR1 and CDR2 sequences are SGHTA and FQGNSA. Trimming pared 0 bases from V and 0 bases from J, leaving 10 bases between. The CDR3 is 16 amino acids.

This clonotype has just a few counts. This chain uses TRBV29-1 with TRBJ2-3; TRBD2 matches at 11 bases. The CDR3 consists of 13 residues. Per germline, CDR1 SQVTM and CDR2 ANQGSEA. In nucleotides, the CDR3 is TGCGGCCATAGCGGGGGGGGCACAGATACGCAGTATTTT. This encodes CGHSGGGTDTQYF.

V usage is TRBV11-2 and J usage is TRBJ2-7; TRBD2 agrees at 8 bases. The CDR3 extends over 15 amino acids. With V trimmed by 5 bases and J by 6 bases, 12 bases remained unmatched. The germline V gene encodes CDR1 SGHAT and CDR2 FQNNGV. Here the CDR3 reads CASSREGGRRLEQYF. The CDR3 bases are TGTGCCAGCAGCCGGGAGGGGGGGAGGCGACTCGAGCAGTACTTC.

V usage is TRBV28 and J usage is TRBJ2-5; no reliable D call. Germline assignment: CDR1 MDHEN and CDR2 SYDVKM. This CDR3 has 15 residues. Trimming pared 7 bases from V and 2 bases from J, leaving 17 bases between. The CDR3 nucleotides read TGTGCCAGCACTACCCGGGCTTCCTTTCAAGAGACCCAGTACTTC. Translation gives CASTTRASFQETQYF.

This clonotype showed up just a few times. The chain employs TRBV5-1 and TRBJ2-4, with D possibly TRBD1 on 6 matching bases. Trimming shortened V by 0 bases and J by 5 bases, and 9 bases separated the two germline ends. This CDR3 contains 14 residues. CDR1 is SGHRS and CDR2 is YFSETQ in the germline V gene. The DNA of the CDR3 is TGCGCCAGCAGCTTGGAGGGGGAACAAAACATTCAGTACTTC. Residues: CASSLEGEQNIQYF. Drawing the rest from reference TRBV5-1 and TRBJ2-4, the complete variable domain is KAGVTQTPRYLIKTRGQQVTLSCSPISGHRSVSWYQQTPGQGLQFLFEYFSETQRNKGNFPGRFSGRQFSNSRSEMNVSTLELGDSALYLCASSLEGEQNIQYFGAGTRLSVL.

A word on this clonotype: A much larger clone differs from this one at a single base, so this may be a read error. This rearrangement joins TRBV7-2 to TRBJ2-7, with 8 positions matching TRBD1. Unmatched junction bases numbered 5, after V lost 4 bases and J lost 0 bases. Germline V lookup: CDR1 SGHTA, CDR2 FQGNSA. The length of the CDR3 is 15 residues. The CDR3 region is CASSSGQGRSYEQYF. In nucleotides, the CDR3 is TGTGCCAGCAGCTCCGGACAGGGACGCTCCTACGAGCAGTACTTC.

The rearrangement joins TRBV14 to TRBJ2-7, with D maybe TRBD2 (6 bases). Trimming removed 1 base at V and 2 bases at J, with 18 bases between. This CDR3 is 17 amino acids long. Germline V gene sequence: CDR1 SGHDN, CDR2 FVKESK. CDR3 coding DNA: TGTGCCAGCAGCCAAGCCGGTGGGGGGTATTGGCCCTACGAGCAGTACTTC. This translates into CASSQAGGGYWPYEQYF.

This clonotype was detected only a few times. This chain connects TRBV10-3 to TRBJ1-1; D unclear. V lost 5 bases to trimming and J lost 5 bases, with 9 bases between them. Germline V lookup: CDR1 ENHRY, CDR2 SYGVKD. CDR3 length: 12 amino acids. CDR3 bases: TGTGCCATCAGTTACATGGGGACTGAAGCTTTCTTT. Its protein is CAISYMGTEAFF.

This clonotype has a count of ten or more. The chain carries TRBV5-1 and TRBJ2-5, with TRBD1 identical over 7 bases. This CDR3 has 15 residues. Germline assignment: CDR1 SGHRS and CDR2 YFSETQ. Germline trimming cut 4 bases from V and 5 bases from J; bases unmatched to any gene: 11. Here the CDR3 DNA reads TGCGCCAGCAGCCCCCTTCGAGGGACAGCTGAGACCCAGTACTTC. Translated: CASSPLRGTAETQYF.

This clonotype was seen a few times. The chain employs TRBV20-1 and TRBJ2-1, with 11 bases matching TRBD2. Per germline, CDR1 DFQATT and CDR2 SNEGSKA (reference sequence). Trimming cost V 5 bases and J 9 bases; bases outside gene matches: 6. The CDR3 has 13 amino acids. The CDR3 DNA is TGCAGTGCTCCTGGACTAGCGGGTCTTGAGCAGTTCTTC. It translates to CSAPGLAGLEQFF.

This clonotype was detected many times. One end of the junction is discordant with germline, which a read error may explain. The rearrangement joins TRBV12-3 or TRBV12-4 to TRBJ2-1, with 9 bases fitting TRBD2. The length of the CDR3 is 12 residues. CDR3 sequence reads: CASSLAGNEQFF. CDR3 bases: TGTGCCAGCAGTCTAGCGGGGAATGAGCAGTTCTTC.

This clonotype was seen a handful of times. The chain links TRBV20-1 to TRBJ2-3; perhaps TRBD1 as D (5 bases). The germline V gene encodes CDR1 DFQATT and CDR2 SNEGSKA (reference sequence). CDR3 length equals 13 residues. The ends were cut back, 3 bases at V and 4 bases at J, with 11 bases in the middle. The CDR3 loop reads CSARWRRADTQYF. The CDR3 DNA follows: TGCAGTGCTAGGTGGCGCAGGGCAGATACGCAGTATTTT.

The chain uses TRBV27 and TRBJ2-5, with 7 bases aligning to TRBD1. Germline CDR1 and CDR2: MNHEY and SMNVEV (reference sequence). J was trimmed by 5 bases and V by 4 bases; bases with no gene match: 10. The CDR3 has 15 amino acids. The CDR3 DNA follows: TGTGCCAGCAGTTACACGACGCTAGGGGGCGAGACCCAGTACTTC. Encoded protein: CASSYTTLGGETQYF.